The rows below give T cell receptor beta chains drawn from one sample of a study of response to subunit inactivated influenza vaccine. MiXCR was run by TCRdb on the RT-PCR reads, yielding one entry per CDR3 protein. The sample lists more than 450,000 distinct CDR3 sequences, approximately 7.7% occurring once. Source: PBMCs from blood, taken approximately 25 months after vaccination. These receptors all stem from a man between 50 and 69 years old who received an inactivated influenza vaccine. Each CDR3 is given with its conserved first and last residue. A D gene is named only where the DNA matches it firmly. Not every row has a clone size; where given, it reads once, few, many or a size class.

J gene: TRBJ1-5
clone size: few
V gene: TRBV4-2
D gene: NA
CDR3 length: 16
CDR3 DNA: TGTGCCAGCAGCCAAGATGTGGGGCAGGGTACTCAGCCCCAGCATTTT
CDR3 protein: CASSQDVGQGTQPQHF

J gene: TRBJ2-2
clone size: NA
V gene: TRBV6-2/TRBV6-3
D gene: NA
CDR3 length: 12
CDR3 DNA: TGTGCCAGCAGTACAGGTTCCCGGGAGCTGTTTTTT
CDR3 protein: CASSTGSRELFF

J gene: TRBJ1-5
clone size: NA
V gene: TRBV20-1
D gene: NA
CDR3 length: 13
CDR3 DNA: TGCAGTGCTAGAGATACACAAGCTCAGCCCCAGCATTTT
CDR3 protein: CSARDTQAQPQHF

J gene: TRBJ2-2
clone size: many
V gene: TRBV6-2/TRBV6-3
D gene: TRBD2
CDR3 length: 14
CDR3 DNA: TGTGCCAGCAGTTCTTTGACTAGCCGCGGGGAGCTGTTTTTT
CDR3 protein: CASSSLTSRGELFF

J gene: TRBJ1-1
clone size: NA
V gene: TRBV7-2
D gene: NA
CDR3 length: 15
CDR3 DNA: TGTGCCAGCAGATGGGACGGTTTAGCCGGGTCTGAAGCTTTCTTT
CDR3 protein: CASRWDGLAGSEAFF

J gene: TRBJ2-2
clone size: NA
V gene: TRBV2
D gene: NA
CDR3 length: 14
CDR3 DNA: TGTGCCAGCAGTGAGTGGGGGGACACCGGGGAGCTGTTTTTT
CDR3 protein: CASSEWGDTGELFF

J gene: TRBJ2-2
clone size: few
V gene: TRBV5-1
D gene: NA
CDR3 length: 15
CDR3 DNA: TGCGCCAGCAGCCGCACGGAAACGAACACCGGGGAGCTGTTTTTT
CDR3 protein: CASSRTETNTGELFF

J gene: TRBJ1-4
clone size: NA
V gene: TRBV9
D gene: NA
CDR3 length: 14
CDR3 DNA: TGTGCCAGCAGCCCCCGGCCCGGGGACGAAAAACTGTTTTTT
CDR3 protein: CASSPRPGDEKLFF

J gene: TRBJ1-2
clone size: NA
V gene: TRBV27
D gene: NA
CDR3 length: 15
CDR3 DNA: TGTGCCAGCAGTTTCTCCGACAGGAACAACTATGGCTACACCTTC
CDR3 protein: CASSFSDRNNYGYTF

J gene: TRBJ2-1
clone size: few
V gene: TRBV12-3/TRBV12-4
D gene: NA
CDR3 length: 14
CDR3 DNA: TGTGCCAGCAGGGACTCGGGCTCCTACAATGAGCAGTTCTTC
CDR3 protein: CASRDSGSYNEQFF

J gene: TRBJ1-1
clone size: NA
V gene: TRBV6-1
D gene: NA
CDR3 length: 15
CDR3 DNA: TGTGCCAGCAGTGCCCTGACGATAATGAACACTGAAGCTTTCTTT
CDR3 protein: CASSALTIMNTEAFF

J gene: TRBJ2-2
clone size: many
V gene: TRBV6-2/TRBV6-3
D gene: NA
CDR3 length: 13
CDR3 DNA: TGTGCCAGCAGTTACTCACTAGCCGGGGAGCTGTTTTTT
CDR3 protein: CASSYSLAGELFF

J gene: TRBJ2-3
clone size: many
V gene: TRBV6-1
D gene: NA
CDR3 length: 15
CDR3 DNA: TGTTCAAGCAGGGGAGCGCAGGGAGCATCGGATACGCAGTATTTT
CDR3 protein: CSSRGAQGASDTQYF

J gene: TRBJ2-3
clone size: few
V gene: TRBV4-2
D gene: NA
CDR3 length: 16
CDR3 DNA: TGTGCCAGCAGCCAAGAGAGTAGCAGCAAGGAAGATACGCAGTATTTT
CDR3 protein: CASSQESSSKEDTQYF

J gene: TRBJ1-3
clone size: many
V gene: TRBV4-3
D gene: NA
CDR3 length: 14
CDR3 DNA: TGCGCCAGCAGCCAATGGACGTCTGGAAACACCATATATTTT
CDR3 protein: CASSQWTSGNTIYF

J gene: TRBJ2-7
clone size: NA
V gene: TRBV4-2
D gene: TRBD2
CDR3 length: 15
CDR3 DNA: TGTGCCAGCAGCCACCTAGCGGAGCCGCCCTACGAGCAGTACTTC
CDR3 protein: CASSHLAEPPYEQYF

J gene: TRBJ2-7
clone size: NA
V gene: TRBV10-3
D gene: NA
CDR3 length: 17
CDR3 DNA: TGTGCCATCAGTGAGCGGTTGGGCTACCGAGCGTTATACGAGCAGTACTTC
CDR3 protein: CAISERLGYRALYEQYF

J gene: TRBJ2-7
clone size: NA
V gene: TRBV28
D gene: NA
CDR3 length: 14
CDR3 DNA: TGTGCCAGCAGTTTAGCCCGGGCCTCCTACGAGCAGTACTTC
CDR3 protein: CASSLARASYEQYF

J gene: TRBJ2-1
clone size: few
V gene: TRBV20-1
D gene: TRBD2
CDR3 length: 14
CDR3 DNA: TGCAGTGCTGTTAGCGGGAGACCAGCCAATGAGCAGTTCTTC
CDR3 protein: CSAVSGRPANEQFF

J gene: TRBJ2-5
clone size: few
V gene: TRBV15
D gene: NA
CDR3 length: 13
CDR3 DNA: TGTGCCACCAGCTTTAGGAACCAAGAGACCCAGTACTTC
CDR3 protein: CATSFRNQETQYF

J gene: TRBJ2-7
clone size: few
V gene: TRBV10-2
D gene: NA
CDR3 length: 13
CDR3 DNA: TGCGCCAGCAGGATGAGGGGGGCCTACGAGCAGTACTTC
CDR3 protein: CASRMRGAYEQYF

J gene: TRBJ2-7
clone size: many
V gene: TRBV4-3
D gene: TRBD1
CDR3 length: 13
CDR3 DNA: TGCGCCAGCAGCCAAGATAGGGGGCGCGAGCAGTACTTC
CDR3 protein: CASSQDRGREQYF

J gene: TRBJ1-2
clone size: few
V gene: TRBV29-1
D gene: NA
CDR3 length: 16
CDR3 DNA: TGCAGCGTCTGGGGGGGGCCCGCTCTAGCTAACTATGGCTACACCTTC
CDR3 protein: CSVWGGPALANYGYTF

J gene: TRBJ2-1
clone size: once
V gene: TRBV12-3/TRBV12-4
D gene: TRBD2
CDR3 length: 19
CDR3 DNA: TGTGCCAGCAGCTTACAGGGTGGACTAGCGGGAGGCGGGTACAATGAGCAGTTCTTC
CDR3 protein: CASSLQGGLAGGGYNEQFF

J gene: TRBJ2-5
clone size: many
V gene: TRBV4-1
D gene: TRBD1
CDR3 length: 17
CDR3 DNA: TGCGCCAGCAATGGCCGCTGGGGACAGGGGAGAAAAGAGACCCAGTACTTC
CDR3 protein: CASNGRWGQGRKETQYF

J gene: TRBJ2-1
clone size: many
V gene: TRBV10-3
D gene: TRBD2
CDR3 length: 19
CDR3 DNA: TGTGCCATCAGTGATGGCCTAGCGGGGGGATTTAGCTCCTACAATGAGCAGTTCTTC
CDR3 protein: CAISDGLAGGFSSYNEQFF

J gene: TRBJ1-6
clone size: few
V gene: TRBV4-1
D gene: NA
CDR3 length: 13
CDR3 DNA: TGCGCCAGCAGCCAAGATCCCGGGTCACCCCTCCACTTT
CDR3 protein: CASSQDPGSPLHF

J gene: TRBJ1-1
clone size: few
V gene: TRBV4-1
D gene: NA
CDR3 length: 13
CDR3 DNA: TGCGCCAGCAGCCAACAAGAGTTCACTGAAGCTTTCTTT
CDR3 protein: CASSQQEFTEAFF

J gene: TRBJ2-2
clone size: NA
V gene: TRBV27
D gene: NA
CDR3 length: 16
CDR3 DNA: TGTGCCAGCGGAAAAACCGGGACAAGGGACACCGGGGAGCTGTTTTTT
CDR3 protein: CASGKTGTRDTGELFF

J gene: TRBJ2-2
clone size: few
V gene: TRBV3-1
D gene: TRBD2
CDR3 length: 15
CDR3 DNA: TGTGCCAGCACCGAACTAGCGGGAGGCGCCGGGGAGCTGTTTTTT
CDR3 protein: CASTELAGGAGELFF

J gene: TRBJ2-2
clone size: NA
V gene: TRBV6-1
D gene: NA
CDR3 length: 14
CDR3 DNA: TGTGCCAGCAGTGAAACGGGGTACACCGGGGAGCTGTTTTTT
CDR3 protein: CASSETGYTGELFF

J gene: TRBJ1-5
clone size: few
V gene: TRBV20-1
D gene: NA
CDR3 length: 16
CDR3 DNA: TGCAGTGCTAAACGAGAAGGGGAAGGACCAAAGGTGGCCCAGCATTTT
CDR3 protein: CSAKREGEGPKVAQHF

J gene: TRBJ2-5
clone size: many
V gene: TRBV10-3
D gene: NA
CDR3 length: 13
CDR3 DNA: TGTGCCATCAGTGATGGGGTTTTGGAGACCCAGTACTTC
CDR3 protein: CAISDGVLETQYF

J gene: TRBJ2-1
clone size: few
V gene: TRBV5-1
D gene: TRBD1
CDR3 length: 12
CDR3 DNA: TGCGCCAGCGGACAGGGTTACAATGAGCAGTTCTTC
CDR3 protein: CASGQGYNEQFF

J gene: TRBJ1-1
clone size: many
V gene: TRBV4-1
D gene: TRBD1
CDR3 length: 15
CDR3 DNA: TGCGCCAGCAGCCAAGCGGGACAGATGAACACTGAAGCTTTCTTT
CDR3 protein: CASSQAGQMNTEAFF

J gene: TRBJ2-3
clone size: NA
V gene: TRBV4-3
D gene: NA
CDR3 length: 17
CDR3 DNA: TGCGCCAGCAGCCAAGATCTGGGTAGCGTGCCCACAGATACGCAGTATTTT
CDR3 protein: CASSQDLGSVPTDTQYF

J gene: TRBJ1-1
clone size: few
V gene: TRBV6-2/TRBV6-3
D gene: NA
CDR3 length: 17
CDR3 DNA: TGTGCCAGCAGTTACGCCCTTGGGTCCCGGAGAAACACTGAAGCTTTCTTT
CDR3 protein: CASSYALGSRRNTEAFF

J gene: TRBJ2-7
clone size: few
V gene: TRBV11-2
D gene: NA
CDR3 length: 15
CDR3 DNA: TGTGCCAGCAGCCTAGATACGGGGGCCCTCTACGAGCAGTACTTC
CDR3 protein: CASSLDTGALYEQYF

J gene: TRBJ2-7
clone size: NA
V gene: TRBV27
D gene: TRBD1
CDR3 length: 13
CDR3 DNA: TGTGCCAGCAGTTGGGGGACAGGGCGCGAGCAGTACTTC
CDR3 protein: CASSWGTGREQYF

J gene: TRBJ2-1
clone size: many
V gene: TRBV12-3/TRBV12-4
D gene: TRBD2
CDR3 length: 14
CDR3 DNA: TGTGCCAGCAGTGGGACTAGCGGGAGAAATGAGCAGTTCTTC
CDR3 protein: CASSGTSGRNEQFF

J gene: TRBJ2-5
clone size: NA
V gene: TRBV12-3/TRBV12-4
D gene: NA
CDR3 length: 15
CDR3 DNA: TGTGCCAGCAGCCCGAATCAGGGAGGCGTCGAGACCCAGTACTTC
CDR3 protein: CASSPNQGGVETQYF

J gene: TRBJ1-5
clone size: many
V gene: TRBV28
D gene: NA
CDR3 length: 13
CDR3 DNA: TGTGCCAGCAGTTTAAGACCCGATCAGCCCCAGCATTTT
CDR3 protein: CASSLRPDQPQHF

J gene: TRBJ2-1
clone size: NA
V gene: TRBV20-1
D gene: NA
CDR3 length: 11
CDR3 DNA: TGCAGTGCTCGATACTACAATGAGCAGTTCTTC
CDR3 protein: CSARYYNEQFF

J gene: TRBJ1-1
clone size: NA
V gene: TRBV7-9
D gene: NA
CDR3 length: 15
CDR3 DNA: TGTGCCAGCAGCTCCCCGGGACACTATACAATTGAAGCTTTCTTT
CDR3 protein: CASSSPGHYTIEAFF

J gene: TRBJ2-2
clone size: NA
V gene: TRBV24-1
D gene: NA
CDR3 length: 17
CDR3 DNA: TGTGCCACCAGTAGGATGGCAGGACAGCCGAACACCGGGGAGCTGTTTTTT
CDR3 protein: CATSRMAGQPNTGELFF

J gene: TRBJ2-2
clone size: few
V gene: TRBV5-1
D gene: NA
CDR3 length: 14
CDR3 DNA: TGCGCCAGCAGTGGTCAGTTAAACACCGGGGAGCTGTTTTTT
CDR3 protein: CASSGQLNTGELFF

J gene: TRBJ2-2
clone size: few
V gene: TRBV10-3
D gene: TRBD2
CDR3 length: 17
CDR3 DNA: TGTGCCATCAGTGGGAGTAGCGGGGGGCAGAACACCGGGGAGCTGTTTTTT
CDR3 protein: CAISGSSGGQNTGELFF

J gene: TRBJ1-1
clone size: many
V gene: TRBV6-6
D gene: NA
CDR3 length: 12
CDR3 DNA: TGTGCCAGCAGTTACGGACACACTGAAGCTTTCTTT
CDR3 protein: CASSYGHTEAFF

J gene: TRBJ1-1
clone size: few
V gene: TRBV5-5
D gene: NA
CDR3 length: 12
CDR3 DNA: TGTGCCAGCAGCTTGGGGGGGCAGCGGGCTTTCTTT
CDR3 protein: CASSLGGQRAFF

J gene: TRBJ2-7
clone size: once
V gene: TRBV7-9
D gene: NA
CDR3 length: 12
CDR3 DNA: TGTGCCAGCAGCTATGAGACGGGGGAGCAGTACTTC
CDR3 protein: CASSYETGEQYF

J gene: TRBJ2-1
clone size: many
V gene: TRBV24-1
D gene: NA
CDR3 length: 15
CDR3 DNA: TGTGCCACCAGTGATTTGCAAACCGATTACAATGAGCAGTTCTTC
CDR3 protein: CATSDLQTDYNEQFF

J gene: TRBJ2-3
clone size: NA
V gene: TRBV15
D gene: NA
CDR3 length: 15
CDR3 DNA: TGTGCCACCAGCAGAGATCAGGCAGGGGTGGATACGCAGTATTTT
CDR3 protein: CATSRDQAGVDTQYF

J gene: TRBJ2-2
clone size: NA
V gene: TRBV3-1
D gene: NA
CDR3 length: 14
CDR3 DNA: TGTGCCAGCAGCCAAGAAGGAGTACCCGGGGAGCTGTTTTTT
CDR3 protein: CASSQEGVPGELFF

J gene: TRBJ2-3
clone size: once
V gene: TRBV4-2
D gene: NA
CDR3 length: 14
CDR3 DNA: TGTGCCAGCAGCCCCGGGATAGGATCAGATACGCAGTATTTT
CDR3 protein: CASSPGIGSDTQYF

J gene: TRBJ2-7
clone size: NA
V gene: TRBV12-3/TRBV12-4
D gene: TRBD2
CDR3 length: 13
CDR3 DNA: TGTGCCAGCAGGCAAGCGGGAGCCCACGAGCAGTACTTC
CDR3 protein: CASRQAGAHEQYF